This TCR beta chain came from a study of T cell repertoires in ileal Crohn's disease. As for the study in general: At surgery, more than 30% of patients smoked, with median disease duration 7.9 years.

This clone was recorded a few times. Libraries were prepared by immunoSEQ multiplex PCR; TCRdb keeps only in-frame clonotypes and omits some of them. The sample holds 5,000 or so clones, roughly 80% seen once. The V and J ends lost 4 bases and 4 bases, in that order; junction bases with no gene match: 5. This CDR3 comprises 15 residues. Germline assignment: CDR1 MDHEN and CDR2 SYDVKM. The origin of this receptor is an adult with Crohn's disease. Source material: ileal tissue. This chain connects TRBV28 to TRBJ2-1; 9 nucleotides agree with TRBD2. CDR3 loop: CASSSSGAVYNEQFF. The CDR3 region has the DNA TGTGCCAGCAGTTCTAGCGGGGCGGTTTACAATGAGCAGTTCTTC.